The rows below give T cell receptor beta chains drawn from one sample of a study of T cells expressing NK-cell markers. TCRdb reprocessed the 5' RACE reads; each CDR3 protein has one entry and no DNA is given. In total, the table holds hundreds of thousands of distinct CDR3 sequences. Material for sequencing was blood T cells: a sorted CD56 or NKG2C T cell subset, CD4+ or CD8+ T cells, or bulk PBMC T cells (not recorded which). These receptors came from a man between 18 and 29 years old in good health. Each CDR3 is given with its conserved first and last residue.

j_call	v_call	cdr3_aa
TRBJ2-7	TRBV7-8	CASSLPGGSYEQYF
TRBJ2-2	TRBV2	CASRGLNRELFF
TRBJ1-5	TRBV12-3/TRBV12-4	CASLPTGVGNQPQHF
TRBJ2-6	TRBV6-2/TRBV6-3	CASSSRDRSAPNSGANVLTF
TRBJ2-1	TRBV6-5	CASSSGRRFNEQFF
TRBJ2-5	TRBV29-1	CSVIGPGQSGETQYF
TRBJ1-2	TRBV5-1	CASRPEAGGGYTF
TRBJ2-7	TRBV4-3	CASSQGLADYEQYF
TRBJ2-6	TRBV11-2	CASNHRRQGISGANVLTF
TRBJ2-2	TRBV14	CASSQDQGTYTGELFF
TRBJ1-2	TRBV12-3/TRBV12-4	CASSQRPTYGYTF
TRBJ2-3	TRBV9	CASSVGGQGVADTQYF
TRBJ2-1	TRBV20-1	CSALPLAHRGLSRNEQFF
TRBJ2-3	TRBV6-1	CANSRSVRTDTQYF
TRBJ2-3	TRBV19	CASKLVGNTDTQYF
TRBJ2-1	TRBV4-1	CASSQRTGTIYNEQFF
TRBJ2-6	TRBV28	CASSLDTGSGANVLTF
TRBJ2-1	TRBV12-3/TRBV12-4	CASSLSPTNHNEQFF
TRBJ1-6	TRBV7-9	CASSPTDKPLHF
TRBJ2-7	TRBV5-1	CASSLAVSLGVISYEQYF
TRBJ2-2	TRBV20-1	CSAYLPGTGNTGELFF
TRBJ2-1	TRBV4-2	CASSQDLGDRGPDNEQFF
TRBJ2-3	TRBV9	CASSVVDFLTDTQYF
TRBJ1-5	TRBV27	CASSLNPSRGRRQPQHF
TRBJ2-7	TRBV7-6	CASSLSYAYEQYF
TRBJ2-1	TRBV7-7	CASSLHPGGHNEQFF
TRBJ2-5	TRBV12-3/TRBV12-4	CASSLTNGRPETQYF
TRBJ1-1	TRBV25-1	CASSVRGVANTEAFF
TRBJ2-7	TRBV7-2	CASSRWTGGAYEQYF
TRBJ2-7	TRBV28	CASSTPEGRPYEQYF
TRBJ2-1	TRBV5-5	CASSFLNNEQFF
TRBJ1-1	TRBV6-5	CASSYSSGMGAEAFF
TRBJ2-4	TRBV12-3/TRBV12-4	CASSLDRDRAKNIQYF
TRBJ2-2	TRBV12-3/TRBV12-4	CASRIRSRAGELFF
TRBJ2-3	TRBV12-3/TRBV12-4	CASSLGIGSTDTQYF
TRBJ2-5	TRBV14	CASSQVAGQLRETQYF
TRBJ2-7	TRBV12-3/TRBV12-4	CASSQTGTGRPEQYF
TRBJ2-1	TRBV29-1	CSLVTGTSYNEQFF
TRBJ1-2	TRBV15	CATSRDNPGANYGYTF
TRBJ2-6	TRBV7-3	CASSLSTAGANVLTF
TRBJ1-1	TRBV29-1	CSVDWVYDRVDTEAFF
TRBJ2-1	TRBV10-3	CAISESGGRVVNEQFF
TRBJ2-7	TRBV21-1	CASISARPLYEQYF
TRBJ2-3	TRBV15	CATSRTPLEEDTQYF
TRBJ2-5	TRBV10-3	CAISEFSDLEETQYF
TRBJ2-1	TRBV4-3	CASSPVYEYNEQFF
TRBJ2-4	TRBV7-2	CASSLVSGGSKNIQYF
TRBJ2-5	TRBV6-1	CASSGGTREETQYF
TRBJ2-1	TRBV12-3/TRBV12-4	CASSPGLTNEQFF
TRBJ2-7	TRBV4-3	CASSQDLFGGSSYEQYF
TRBJ2-5	TRBV6-1	CASSGTVGRETQYF
TRBJ2-1	TRBV20-1	CSARDYATGVSYNEQFF
TRBJ1-2	TRBV6-5	CASSIRKRAYGYTF
TRBJ2-2	TRBV12-3/TRBV12-4	CASRPPPVWSATGELFF
TRBJ1-4	TRBV10-3	CATHGTDEKLFF
TRBJ2-1	TRBV7-6	CASSPAGFGISNEQFF
TRBJ1-2	TRBV6-6	CASRTPPYGYTF
TRBJ1-1	TRBV6-5	CASSYHDPNTEAFF
TRBJ2-6	TRBV19	CASSHPRDRPSGANVLTF
TRBJ2-4	TRBV3-1	CASSQGLAGEYF